These 19 T cell receptor beta chains came from one sample sequenced in a study of graft-versus-host responses after intestinal transplantation. Sequencing used immunoSEQ multiplex PCR; TCRdb keeps in-frame clones, though not all of them. The data show some 14,000 clones, around 87% seen once. The sample was bone marrow, taken just over 120 days after intestinal transplantation. Receptors originate from a human patient who received an intestinal transplant, so some T cells may come from the graft donor.

The chain joins TRBV29-1 to TRBJ1-3; TRBD1 matches 7 bases. The CDR3 spans 15 residues. Per the germline V gene, CDR1 is SQVTM and CDR2 is ANQGSEA. V gave up 6 bases and J gave up 1 base; unmatched junction bases: 9. The CDR3 sequence: CSVLDRQRSGNTIYF. The CDR3 DNA is TGCAGCGTCTTGGACAGGCAAAGGTCTGGAAACACCATATATTTT.

This chain connects TRBV5-6 to TRBJ1-2; TRBD1 matches at 11 bases. Germline V gene lookup returns CDR1 SGHDT and CDR2 YYEEEE. J lost 5 bases, V lost 3 bases, and 6 bases had no gene match. CDR3 size: 15 residues. The DNA for the CDR3 is TGTGCCAGCAGCTGGGGGACAGGGGGACGGTATGGCTACACCTTC. As protein: CASSWGTGGRYGYTF.

This clone was recorded only once. The J gene is TRBJ2-7, the V gene TRBV7-8, with 7 nucleotides matching TRBD2. In germline, CDR1 is SGHVS, CDR2 FQNEAQ. The CDR3 is 15 amino acids. Trimming at V came to 1 base and at J to 1 base, leaving 4 bases not matched to a gene. Here the CDR3 reads CASSLVGRGSYEQYF. As DNA, the CDR3 is TGTGCCAGCAGCTTAGTGGGGAGGGGTTCCTACGAGCAGTACTTC. Variable domain in full (rest from reference TRBV7-8 and TRBJ2-7): GAGVSQSPRYKVAKRGQDVALRCDPISGHVSLFWYQQALGQGPEFLTYFQNEAQLDKSGLPSDRFFAERPEGSVSTLKIQRTQQEDSAVYLCASSLVGRGSYEQYFGPGTRLTVT.

Comments on this clone: This same CDR3 is encoded by further DNA sequences in the sample. V gene TRBV28 combines with J gene TRBJ1-5, with unresolved D. The ends were cut back, 3 bases at V and 4 bases at J, with 4 bases in the middle. The CDR3 sequence is 12 residues long. The germline V gene has CDR1 MDHEN and CDR2 SYDVKM. This CDR3 reads CASSLGNQPQHF. CDR3 DNA: TGTGCCAGCAGTTTGGGTAATCAGCCCCAGCATTTT.

The CDR3 DNA reads TGTGCCAGTGGGACCGAAGAGACCCAGTACTTC. It is translated as CASGTEETQYF. The V call is TRBV28, the J call TRBJ2-5, with D perhaps being TRBD1 or TRBD2 (5 bases each). Trimming shortened V by 9 bases and J by 3 bases, and 8 bases separated the two germline ends. The germline gives CDR1 MDHEN, CDR2 SYDVKM. The CDR3 length is 11 residues.

The CDR3 sequence is CASSGLAGGEQFF. The DNA of the CDR3 is TGTGCCAGCAGCGGGCTAGCGGGAGGTGAGCAGTTCTTC. The J gene is TRBJ2-1, the V gene TRBV9; 11 positions match TRBD2. Germline loops: CDR1 SGDLS, CDR2 YYNGEE. This CDR3 has 13 residues. After removal of 3 bases from V and 9 bases from J, the junction contained 2 bases not matched to a gene.

The V gene is TRBV7-2, the J gene TRBJ2-7; D is possibly TRBD1 (5 bases). In germline, CDR1 is SGHTA, CDR2 FQGNSA. The CDR3 loop spans 12 amino acids. V was cut by 2 bases and J by 5 bases, with 7 bases left in between. The CDR3 bases are TGTGCCAGCAGCTTACAGGGTCACGAGCAGTACTTC. It yields the protein CASSLQGHEQYF. Full variable domain (outside the CDR3, taken from reference TRBV7-2 and TRBJ2-7): GAGVSQSPSNKVTEKGKDVELRCDPISGHTALYWYRQSLGQGLEFLIYFQGNSAPDKSGLPSDRFSAERTGGSVSTLTIQRTQQEDSAVYLCASSLQGHEQYFGPGTRLTVT.

The chain combines TRBV27 with TRBJ1-1; 8 positions match TRBD1. The V segment lost 4 bases and the J segment 4 bases; nucleotides outside the gene matches: 11. From germline, CDR1 is MNHEY and CDR2 SMNVEV (reference sequence). The CDR3 totals 16 residues. The CDR3 DNA reads TGTGCCAGCAGTTGGTCAGGGGGCTTAGGTGGCACTGAAGCTTTCTTT. Protein sequence: CASSWSGGLGGTEAFF.

The chain has TRBV7-3 and TRBJ2-1; the D gene is possibly TRBD2 (5 bases). Germline assignment: CDR1 SGHTA and CDR2 FQGTGA. With 1 base removed from V and 13 bases from J, the gap between germline ends came to 14 bases. The CDR3 sequence is 13 residues long. As DNA, the CDR3 is TGTGCCAGCAGCTTAAGTTGGGAGTCCCAACAGTTCTTC. Translated: CASSLSWESQQFF.

This clone has just one count. The chain couples TRBV30 to TRBJ1-1, with 7 bases that match TRBD1. The germline V gene encodes CDR1 GTSNPN and CDR2 SVGIG (reference sequence). This CDR3 has 13 residues. V dropped 5 bases and J dropped 6; count of bases not matched to a gene: 9. CDR3 nucleotides: TGTGCCTGGCAGTTACAGGGGCGGGCTGAAGCTTTCTTT. Translating gives CAWQLQGRAEAFF.

As regards this clone: At the DNA level, this CDR3 is encoded by other sequences in the same sample as well. This chain joins TRBV4-1 and TRBJ1-2; 10 bases match TRBD1. The CDR3 extends over 16 amino acids. Germline trimming cut 5 bases from V and 2 bases from J; bases unmatched to any gene: 8. Looked up from germline, CDR1 is MGHRA and CDR2 is YSYEKL. In DNA, the CDR3 is TGCGCCAGCAGCGTCTCGGCGGACAGGGGGAACTATGGCTACACCTTC. It is translated as CASSVSADRGNYGYTF.

This rearrangement joins TRBV28 to TRBJ1-1, with 8 positions matching TRBD1. Looked up from germline, CDR1 is MDHEN and CDR2 is SYDVKM. With V trimmed by 3 bases and J by 1 base, 7 bases remained unmatched. The CDR3 loop spans 16 amino acids. The CDR3 region is CASSFVGQGWNTEAFF. CDR3 nucleotide sequence: TGTGCCAGCAGTTTTGTAGGACAGGGCTGGAACACTGAAGCTTTCTTT.

This clone was seen just once. This chain connects TRBV18 to TRBJ1-3, with unresolved D. Germline CDR1 and CDR2: KGHSH and LQKENI. V was cut by 3 bases and J by 2 bases, with 11 bases left in between. The CDR3 length is 15 residues. This CDR3 is CASSPSDGTGNTIYF. In DNA, the CDR3 is TGTGCCAGCTCACCGTCAGACGGTACTGGAAACACCATATATTTT.

The chain links TRBV5-6 to TRBJ2-1; D uncertain. The CDR3 consists of 11 residues. Germline CDR1 SGHDT, CDR2 YYEEEE. Trimming stripped 2 bases from V and 7 bases from J, with 4 bases between. CDR3 DNA sequence: TGTGCCAGCAGCTTTGCGAATGAGCAGTTCTTC. Translation gives CASSFANEQFF.

The gene calls are TRBV4-1 and TRBJ2-3; 9 bases map to TRBD1. Per germline, CDR1 MGHRA and CDR2 YSYEKL. V shed 4 bases, J shed 4 bases, and the junction held 12 bases outside the gene matches. CDR3 length equals 17 residues. The CDR3 DNA reads as TGCGCCAGCAGCCCCTCGGGACAGGGTTCACACTCAGATACGCAGTATTTT. This gives the protein CASSPSGQGSHSDTQYF.

The chain is built from TRBV9 and TRBJ2-7, with TRBD1 matching 7 bases. Trimming took 4 bases from V and 4 from J; bases not matched to a gene: 14. This CDR3 has 16 residues. Germline V gene lookup returns CDR1 SGDLS and CDR2 YYNGEE. The CDR3 region has the DNA TGTGCCAGCAGCACAGACCCGACAGGGTTTGTTTACGAGCAGTACTTC. Its translation is CASSTDPTGFVYEQYF.

By sample share, this clone is medium-sized (0.01 to 0.1%). The J gene is TRBJ2-4, the V gene TRBV2; 11 bases are shared with TRBD2. CDR3 length equals 18 residues. The germline gives CDR1 SNHLY, CDR2 FYNNEI. J was trimmed by 0 bases and V by 3 bases; bases with no gene match: 7. CDR3 in amino acids: CASSEGLAAAVAKNIQYF. The DNA of the CDR3 is TGTGCCAGCAGTGAGGGACTAGCGGCCGCTGTAGCCAAAAACATTCAGTACTTC.

The chain combines TRBV4-2 with TRBJ2-2; D not certain. V was pared by 0 bases and J by 5 bases, with 7 bases between. The CDR3 is made up of 14 amino acids. The V gene's germline CDR1 is LGHNA and CDR2 YNFKEQ. CDR3 loop: CASSQDLETGELFF. The CDR3, as DNA: TGTGCCAGCAGCCAAGATCTAGAAACCGGGGAGCTGTTTTTT.

V gene TRBV11-2 combines with J gene TRBJ2-1; D is uncertain. The CDR3 totals 16 residues. Trimming stripped 3 bases from V and 0 bases from J, with 12 bases between. Germline CDR1 SGHAT, CDR2 FQNNGV. This CDR3 reads CASSLGSWRSYNEQFF. CDR3 nucleotides: TGTGCCAGCAGCTTGGGTAGCTGGCGCTCCTACAATGAGCAGTTCTTC.